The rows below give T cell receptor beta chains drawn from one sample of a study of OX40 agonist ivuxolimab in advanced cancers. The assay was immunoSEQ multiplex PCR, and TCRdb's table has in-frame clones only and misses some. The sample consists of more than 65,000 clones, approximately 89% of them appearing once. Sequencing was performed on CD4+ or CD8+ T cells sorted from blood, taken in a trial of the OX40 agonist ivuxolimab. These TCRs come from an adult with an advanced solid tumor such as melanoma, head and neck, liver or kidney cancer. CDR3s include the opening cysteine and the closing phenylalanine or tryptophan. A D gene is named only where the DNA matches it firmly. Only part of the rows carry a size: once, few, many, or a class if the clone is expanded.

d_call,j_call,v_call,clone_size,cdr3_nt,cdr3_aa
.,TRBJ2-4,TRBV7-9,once,TGTGCCAGCAGCTTAGAAGCAAAGAACATTCAGTACTTC,CASSLEAKNIQYF
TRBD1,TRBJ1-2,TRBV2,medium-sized,TGTGCCAGCAGAGCCGGGACAGGGTCCTATGGCTACACCTTC,CASRAGTGSYGYTF
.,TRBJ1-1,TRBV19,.,TGTGCCAGTAGTATAGAGGGCTGGATGAACACTGAAGCTTTCTTT,CASSIEGWMNTEAFF
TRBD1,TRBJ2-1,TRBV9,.,TGTGCCAGCAGCGTAGGTCTGTGGCAGGGGGCCGACAATGAGCAGTTCTTC,CASSVGLWQGADNEQFF
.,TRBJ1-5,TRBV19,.,TGTGCCAGTAGTATAGACAGGGGTGAGCAGCCCCAGCATTTT,CASSIDRGEQPQHF
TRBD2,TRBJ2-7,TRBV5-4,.,TGTGCCAGCAGCTCGATCGGACTAGCGGGAGTCCCCTCCTACGAGCAGTACTTC,CASSSIGLAGVPSYEQYF
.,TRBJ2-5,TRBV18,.,TGTGCCAGCTCACCCAACGTGGTCCAAGAGACCCAGTACTTC,CASSPNVVQETQYF
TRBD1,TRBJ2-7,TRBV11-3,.,TGTGCCAGCAGCCCGGGGACCACGACAGGGTTTGACGAGCAGTACTTC,CASSPGTTTGFDEQYF
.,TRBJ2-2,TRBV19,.,TGTGCCAGTAGTCCGAGGGGGGCGCTCACCGGGGAGCTGTTTTTT,CASSPRGALTGELFF
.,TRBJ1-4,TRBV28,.,TGTGCCAGCAGCCCTAGATGGGGATCGGGACCAAACTTAGTTAATGAAAAACTGTTTTTT,CASSPRWGSGPNLVNEKLFF
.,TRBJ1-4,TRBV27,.,TGTGCCAGCAGTTTGTTTGCAACTAATGAAAAACTGTTTTTT,CASSLFATNEKLFF
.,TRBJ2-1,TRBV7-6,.,TGTGCCAGCAGCAAGAGGGGGGAGGTATACAATGAGCAGTTCTTC,CASSKRGEVYNEQFF
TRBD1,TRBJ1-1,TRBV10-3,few,TGTGCCATCAGTGAGCCGATGACAGGGTCGCACACTGAAGCTTTCTTT,CAISEPMTGSHTEAFF
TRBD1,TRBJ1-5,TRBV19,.,TGTGCCAGTAGTATAGGGGGCAGGGGGAATCAGCCCCAGCATTTT,CASSIGGRGNQPQHF
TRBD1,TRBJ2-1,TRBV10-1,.,TGCGCCAGCAGTCTCCAGGGGGAGCGCGAGCAGTTCTTC,CASSLQGEREQFF
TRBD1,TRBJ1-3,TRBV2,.,TGTGCCAGCAAGGACAGGGGTGGAAACACCATATATTTT,CASKDRGGNTIYF
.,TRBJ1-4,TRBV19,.,TGTGCCAGTAGTATTCGCCAGGGTGTTGAAAAACTGTTTTTT,CASSIRQGVEKLFF
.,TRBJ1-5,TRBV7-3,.,TGTGCCAGCAGCTCCCAGACGGAACGGAGGGAGGTAAGCAATCAGCCCCAGCATTTT,CASSSQTERREVSNQPQHF
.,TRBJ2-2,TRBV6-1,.,TGTGCCAGCAGTACGGGGACCTCTGGCCGGGAGCTGTTTTTT,CASSTGTSGRELFF
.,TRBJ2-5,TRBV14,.,TGTGCCAGCAGGCGGAACCCCGGGGAGACCCAGTACTTC,CASRRNPGETQYF
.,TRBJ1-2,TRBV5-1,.,TGCGCCAGCAGCTTGGGGGCTAACTATGGCTACACCTTC,CASSLGANYGYTF
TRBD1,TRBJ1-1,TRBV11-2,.,TGTGCCAGCAGCCCTCGACAGGGGGCTTTGGGCACTGAAGCTTTCTTT,CASSPRQGALGTEAFF
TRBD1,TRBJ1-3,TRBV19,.,TGTGCCAGTAGAGCCCCCTCCGGTCGACAGGGACCTGGAAACACCATATATTTT,CASRAPSGRQGPGNTIYF
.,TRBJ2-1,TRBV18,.,TGTGCCAGCTCACCGTATACGGCTAATGAGCAGTTCTTC,CASSPYTANEQFF
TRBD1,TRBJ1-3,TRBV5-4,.,TGTGCCAGCAGCTCGTCCGGGACAGGTACTGGAAACACCATATATTTT,CASSSSGTGTGNTIYF
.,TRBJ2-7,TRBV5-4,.,TGTGCCAGCAGCCACACGGAGCGTAGCGAGCAGTACTTC,CASSHTERSEQYF
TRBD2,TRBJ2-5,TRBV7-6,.,TGTGCCAGCAGCTTGGGCGGGAGTTGGGGAGAGACCCAGTACTTC,CASSLGGSWGETQYF
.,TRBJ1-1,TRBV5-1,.,TGCGCCAGCAGCTTCAGGGGAGAGGGGACTGAAGCTTTCTTT,CASSFRGEGTEAFF
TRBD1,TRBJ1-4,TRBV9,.,TGTGCCAGCAGCGTTAAGGAGGGGGCGAATGAAAAACTGTTTTTT,CASSVKEGANEKLFF
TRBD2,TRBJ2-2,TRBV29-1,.,TGCAGCGTTGGGGGACTAGCGGAGAACACCGGGGAGCTGTTTTTT,CSVGGLAENTGELFF
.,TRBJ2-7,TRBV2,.,TGTGCCAGCAGCGTATCTGGGGCTCGGCAGTACTTC,CASSVSGARQYF
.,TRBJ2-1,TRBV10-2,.,TGCGCCAGCTCAACCAGGGGTGGTCCGTTCTTC,CASSTRGGPFF
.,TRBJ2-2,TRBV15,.,TGTGCCACCAGCAGGGGGACGGTGAACACCGGGGAGCTGTTTTTT,CATSRGTVNTGELFF
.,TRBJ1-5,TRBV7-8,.,TGTGCCAGCAGCCTAACCGATAGGCAGCCCCAGCATTTT,CASSLTDRQPQHF
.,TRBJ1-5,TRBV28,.,TGTGCCAGCAGTTTATTTTACAATAAGGAGCCCCAGCATTTT,CASSLFYNKEPQHF
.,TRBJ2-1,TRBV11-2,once,TGTGCCAGCAGCTTAACCGCCTTCCAGAGCTCCTACAATGAGCAGTTCTTC,CASSLTAFQSSYNEQFF
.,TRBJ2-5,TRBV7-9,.,TGTGCCAGCAGCTTACAAGGGGATGAAGAGACCCAGTACTTC,CASSLQGDEETQYF
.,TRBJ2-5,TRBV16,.,TGTGCCAGCAGCCAGGGACTGGCGGGACTGGAGACCCAGTACTTC,CASSQGLAGLETQYF
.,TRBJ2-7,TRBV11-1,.,TGTGCCAGCAGCCGGACCCAGACTTGGGGCGAGCAGTACTTC,CASSRTQTWGEQYF
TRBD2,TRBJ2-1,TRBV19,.,TGTGCCAGTAGTAGGACTAGCGGGGGACCTTACAATGAGCAGTTCTTC,CASSRTSGGPYNEQFF
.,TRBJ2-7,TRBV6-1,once,TGTGCCAGCAGTGAAGCGATCACAGGGAGCCTCTACGAGCAGTACTTC,CASSEAITGSLYEQYF
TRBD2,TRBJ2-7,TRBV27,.,TGTGCCAGCAGTTTAAGAGGACTAGCGGGAGTTTCGCAGTACTTC,CASSLRGLAGVSQYF
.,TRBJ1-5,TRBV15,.,TGTGCCACCAGCAGAGATAACAGTTTAAATCAGCCCCAGCATTTT,CATSRDNSLNQPQHF
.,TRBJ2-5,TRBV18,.,TGTGCCAGCTCACCCCAAGAGACCCAGTACTTC,CASSPQETQYF
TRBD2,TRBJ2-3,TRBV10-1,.,TGCGCCAGCAAACCTAGCGGGAGGGATACGCAGTATTTT,CASKPSGRDTQYF
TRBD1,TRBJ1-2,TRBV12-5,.,TGTGCTAGTGGTTTGGTATTAGGGGGCGACGGCTACACCTTC,CASGLVLGGDGYTF
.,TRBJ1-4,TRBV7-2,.,TGTGCCAGCACTCAATTCGCCGGGGGGCATTCTAATGAAAAACTGTTTTTT,CASTQFAGGHSNEKLFF
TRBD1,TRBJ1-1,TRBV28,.,TGTGCCAGCAGTTTAAGGGACAGACAAGCAGCTTTCTTT,CASSLRDRQAAFF
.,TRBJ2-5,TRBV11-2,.,TGTGCCAGCAGCTATCCGGGACGGGGGGAGACCCAGTACTTC,CASSYPGRGETQYF
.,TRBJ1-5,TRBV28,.,TGTGCCAGCAGTTCCCCTGGTTGGCAGCCCCAGCATTTT,CASSSPGWQPQHF
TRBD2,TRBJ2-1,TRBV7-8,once,TGTGCCAGCACCCCCCCTTTCAGGGAGGGCCCCTACAATGAGCAGTTCTTC,CASTPPFREGPYNEQFF
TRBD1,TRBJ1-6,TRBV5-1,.,TGCGCCAGCAGCTCGGACAGGGCGGATTCACCCCTCCACTTT,CASSSDRADSPLHF
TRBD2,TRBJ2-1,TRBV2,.,TGTGCCAGCAGTGTAGAAACTAGCGGAGGATATGAGCAGTTCTTC,CASSVETSGGYEQFF